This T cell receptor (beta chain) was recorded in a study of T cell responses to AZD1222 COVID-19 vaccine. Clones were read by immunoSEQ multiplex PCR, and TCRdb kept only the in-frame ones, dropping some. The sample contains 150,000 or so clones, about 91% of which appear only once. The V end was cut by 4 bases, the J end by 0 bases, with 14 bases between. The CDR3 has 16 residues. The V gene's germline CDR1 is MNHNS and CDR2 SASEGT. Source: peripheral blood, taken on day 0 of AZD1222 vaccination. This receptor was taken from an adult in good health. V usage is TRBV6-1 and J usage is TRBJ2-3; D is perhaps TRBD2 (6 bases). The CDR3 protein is CASSARLGSSTDTQYF. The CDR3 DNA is TGTGCCAGCAGTGCTAGACTAGGTTCTAGCACAGATACGCAGTATTTT.